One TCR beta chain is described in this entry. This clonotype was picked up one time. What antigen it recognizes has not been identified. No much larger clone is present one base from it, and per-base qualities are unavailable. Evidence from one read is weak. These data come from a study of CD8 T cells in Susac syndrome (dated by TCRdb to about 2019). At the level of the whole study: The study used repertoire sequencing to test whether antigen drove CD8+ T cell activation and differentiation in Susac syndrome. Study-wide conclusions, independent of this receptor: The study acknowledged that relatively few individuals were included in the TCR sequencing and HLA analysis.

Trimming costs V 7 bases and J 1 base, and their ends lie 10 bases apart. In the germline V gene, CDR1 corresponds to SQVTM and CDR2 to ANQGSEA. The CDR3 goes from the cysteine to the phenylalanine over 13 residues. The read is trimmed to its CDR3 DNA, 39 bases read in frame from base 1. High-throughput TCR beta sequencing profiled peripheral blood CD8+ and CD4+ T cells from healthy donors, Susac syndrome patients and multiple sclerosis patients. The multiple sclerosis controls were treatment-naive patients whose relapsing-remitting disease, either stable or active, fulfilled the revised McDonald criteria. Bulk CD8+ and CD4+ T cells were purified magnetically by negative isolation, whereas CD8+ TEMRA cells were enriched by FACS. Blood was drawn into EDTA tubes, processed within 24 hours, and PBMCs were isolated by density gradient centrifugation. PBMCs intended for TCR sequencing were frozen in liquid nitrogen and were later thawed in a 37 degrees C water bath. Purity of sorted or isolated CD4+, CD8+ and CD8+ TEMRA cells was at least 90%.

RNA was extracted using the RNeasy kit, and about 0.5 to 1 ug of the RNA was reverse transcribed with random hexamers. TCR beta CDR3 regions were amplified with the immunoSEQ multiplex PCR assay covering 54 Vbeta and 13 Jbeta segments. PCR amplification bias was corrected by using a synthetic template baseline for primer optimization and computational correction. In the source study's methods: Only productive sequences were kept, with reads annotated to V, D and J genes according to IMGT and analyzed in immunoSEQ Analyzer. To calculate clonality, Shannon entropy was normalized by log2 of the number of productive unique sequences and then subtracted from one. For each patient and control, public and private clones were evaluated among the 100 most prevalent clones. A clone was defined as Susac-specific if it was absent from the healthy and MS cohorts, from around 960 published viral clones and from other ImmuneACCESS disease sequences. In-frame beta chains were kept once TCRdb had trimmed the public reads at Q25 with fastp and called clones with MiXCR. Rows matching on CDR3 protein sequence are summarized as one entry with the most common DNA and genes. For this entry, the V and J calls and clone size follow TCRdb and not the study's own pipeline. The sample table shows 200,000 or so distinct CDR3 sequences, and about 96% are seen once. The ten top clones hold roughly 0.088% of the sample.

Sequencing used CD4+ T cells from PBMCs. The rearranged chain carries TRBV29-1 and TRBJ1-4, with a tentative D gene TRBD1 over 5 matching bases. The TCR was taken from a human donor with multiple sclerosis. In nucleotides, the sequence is TGCAGCGCCCGGGGCCTAACTAATGAAAAACTGTTTTTT. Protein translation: CSARGLTNEKLFF.